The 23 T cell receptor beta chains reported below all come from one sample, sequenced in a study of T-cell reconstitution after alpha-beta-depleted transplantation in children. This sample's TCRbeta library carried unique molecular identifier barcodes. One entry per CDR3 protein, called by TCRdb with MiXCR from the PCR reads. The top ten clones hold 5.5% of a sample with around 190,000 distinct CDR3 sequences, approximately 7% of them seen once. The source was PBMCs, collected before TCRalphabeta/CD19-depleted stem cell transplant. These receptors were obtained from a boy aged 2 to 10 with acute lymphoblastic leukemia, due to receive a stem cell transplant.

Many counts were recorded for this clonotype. This CDR3 is CASSLSGDITDTQYF. The CDR3 nucleotides are TGTGCCAGCAGCTTGTCCGGTGATATAACAGATACGCAGTATTTT. This chain links TRBV7-3 with TRBJ2-3; D is unclear. CDR1 is SGHTA, CDR2 FQGTGA, per germline. V shed 3 bases and J shed 3 bases, with 13 bases lying between them. CDR3 size: 15 residues.

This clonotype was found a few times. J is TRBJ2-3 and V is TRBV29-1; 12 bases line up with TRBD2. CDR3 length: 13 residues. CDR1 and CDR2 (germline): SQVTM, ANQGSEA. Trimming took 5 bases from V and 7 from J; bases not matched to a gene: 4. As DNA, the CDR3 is TGCAGCGTTCACCTAGCGGGGGGGTATACGCAGTATTTT. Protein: CSVHLAGGYTQYF.

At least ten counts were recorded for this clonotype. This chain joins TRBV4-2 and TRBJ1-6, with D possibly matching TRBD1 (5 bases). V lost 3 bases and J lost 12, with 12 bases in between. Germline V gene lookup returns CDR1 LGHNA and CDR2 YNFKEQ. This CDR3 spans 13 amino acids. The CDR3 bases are TGTGCCAGCAGCCAGATCTCTCAGGGACCCCTCCACTTT. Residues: CASSQISQGPLHF.

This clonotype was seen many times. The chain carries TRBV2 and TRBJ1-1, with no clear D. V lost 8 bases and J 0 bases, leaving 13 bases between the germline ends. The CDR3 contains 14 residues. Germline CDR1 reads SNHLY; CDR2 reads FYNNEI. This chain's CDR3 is CASRPGGMNTEAFF. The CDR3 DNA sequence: TGTGCCAGCCGGCCAGGAGGCATGAACACTGAAGCTTTCTTT. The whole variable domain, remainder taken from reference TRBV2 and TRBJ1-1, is EPEVTQTPSHQVTQMGQEVILRCVPISNHLYFYWYRQILGQKVEFLVSFYNNEISEKSEIFDDQFSVERPDGSNFTLKIRSTKLEDSAMYFCASRPGGMNTEAFFGQGTRLTVV.

The CDR3 DNA is TGCGCCAGCAGCCAAGATCACGGGACAGGATATTCGAGCTCCTATAATTCACCCCTCCACTTT. Residues: CASSQDHGTGYSSSYNSPLHF. This rearrangement joins TRBV4-1 to TRBJ1-6, with 8 positions matching TRBD1. Unmatched junction bases numbered 13, after V lost 0 bases and J lost 0 bases. CDR3 length: 21 amino acids. The germline CDR1 and CDR2 sequences are MGHRA and YSYEKL.

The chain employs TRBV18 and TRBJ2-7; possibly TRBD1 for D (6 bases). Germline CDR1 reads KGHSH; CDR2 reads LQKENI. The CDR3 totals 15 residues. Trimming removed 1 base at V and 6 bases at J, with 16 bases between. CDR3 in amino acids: CASSPLQGPDGEQYF. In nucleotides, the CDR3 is TGTGCCAGCTCACCACTTCAGGGGCCCGACGGCGAGCAGTACTTC.

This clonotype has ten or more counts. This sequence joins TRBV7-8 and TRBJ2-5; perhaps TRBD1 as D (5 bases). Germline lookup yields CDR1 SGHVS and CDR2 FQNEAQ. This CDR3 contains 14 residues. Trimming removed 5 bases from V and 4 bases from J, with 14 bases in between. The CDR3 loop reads CASSEDSVRETQYF. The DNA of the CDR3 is TGTGCCAGCAGCGAAGACAGTGTGCGAGAGACCCAGTACTTC.

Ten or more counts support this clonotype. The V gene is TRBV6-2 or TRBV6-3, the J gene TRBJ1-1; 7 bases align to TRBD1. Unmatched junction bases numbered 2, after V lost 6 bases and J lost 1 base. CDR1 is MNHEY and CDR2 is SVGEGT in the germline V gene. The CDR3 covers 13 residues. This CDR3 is CASSDRENTEAFF. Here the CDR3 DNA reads TGTGCCAGCAGCGACAGGGAGAACACTGAAGCTTTCTTT.

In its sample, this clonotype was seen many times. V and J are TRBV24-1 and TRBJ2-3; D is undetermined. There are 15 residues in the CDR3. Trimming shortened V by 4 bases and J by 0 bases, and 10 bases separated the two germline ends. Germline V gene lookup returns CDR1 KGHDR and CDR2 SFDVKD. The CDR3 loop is CATSDRSVSTDTQYF. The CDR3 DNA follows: TGTGCCACCAGTGACCGGTCCGTTAGCACAGATACGCAGTATTTT.

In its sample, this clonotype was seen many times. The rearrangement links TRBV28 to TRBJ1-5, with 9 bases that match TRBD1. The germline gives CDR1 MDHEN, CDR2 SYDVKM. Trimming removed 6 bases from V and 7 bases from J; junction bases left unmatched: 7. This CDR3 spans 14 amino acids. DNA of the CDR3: TGTGCCAGCAGGGAACAGGGGGCCCACCAGCCCCAGCATTTT. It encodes CASREQGAHQPQHF.

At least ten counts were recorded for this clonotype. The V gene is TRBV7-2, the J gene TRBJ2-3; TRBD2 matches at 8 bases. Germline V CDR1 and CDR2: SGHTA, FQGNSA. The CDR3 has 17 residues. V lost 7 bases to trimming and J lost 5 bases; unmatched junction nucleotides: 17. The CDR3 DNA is TGTGCCAGCACACGGTTTTGGCGGGGGGCCGGGGTAGATACGCAGTATTTT. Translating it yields CASTRFWRGAGVDTQYF.

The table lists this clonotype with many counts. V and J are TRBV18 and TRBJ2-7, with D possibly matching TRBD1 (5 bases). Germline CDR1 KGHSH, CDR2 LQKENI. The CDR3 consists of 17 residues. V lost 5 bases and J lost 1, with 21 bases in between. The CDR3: CASSARSGIKFSYEQYF. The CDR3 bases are TGTGCCAGCTCAGCAAGGTCAGGGATTAAATTTTCCTACGAGCAGTACTTC. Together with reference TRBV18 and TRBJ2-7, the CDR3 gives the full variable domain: NAGVMQNPRHLVRRRGQEARLRCSPMKGHSHVYWYRQLPEEGLKFMVYLQKENIIDESGMPKERFSAEFPKEGPSILRIQQVVRGDSAAYFCASSARSGIKFSYEQYFGPGTRLTVT.

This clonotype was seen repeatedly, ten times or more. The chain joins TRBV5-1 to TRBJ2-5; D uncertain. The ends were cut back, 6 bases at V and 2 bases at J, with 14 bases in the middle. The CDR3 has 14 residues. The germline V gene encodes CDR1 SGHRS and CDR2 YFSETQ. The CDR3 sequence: CASKVVASQETQYF. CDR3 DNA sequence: TGCGCCAGCAAGGTTGTTGCGTCTCAAGAGACCCAGTACTTC. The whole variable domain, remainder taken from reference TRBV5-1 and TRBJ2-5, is KAGVTQTPRYLIKTRGQQVTLSCSPISGHRSVSWYQQTPGQGLQFLFEYFSETQRNKGNFPGRFSGRQFSNSRSEMNVSTLELGDSALYLCASKVVASQETQYFGPGTRLLVL.

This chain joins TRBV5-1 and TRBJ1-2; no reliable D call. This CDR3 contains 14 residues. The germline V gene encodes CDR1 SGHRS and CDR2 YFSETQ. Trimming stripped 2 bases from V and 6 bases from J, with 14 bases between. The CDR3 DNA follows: TGCGCCAGCAGCTTTGACGGATTTCGGGATGGCTACACCTTC. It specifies CASSFDGFRDGYTF.

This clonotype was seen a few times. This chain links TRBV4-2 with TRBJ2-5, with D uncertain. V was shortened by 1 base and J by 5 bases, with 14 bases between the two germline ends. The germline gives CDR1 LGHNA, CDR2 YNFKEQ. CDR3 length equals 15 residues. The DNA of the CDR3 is TGTGCCAGCAGCCAAGGAGGCCAGGTCGGCGAGACCCAGTACTTC. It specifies CASSQGGQVGETQYF.

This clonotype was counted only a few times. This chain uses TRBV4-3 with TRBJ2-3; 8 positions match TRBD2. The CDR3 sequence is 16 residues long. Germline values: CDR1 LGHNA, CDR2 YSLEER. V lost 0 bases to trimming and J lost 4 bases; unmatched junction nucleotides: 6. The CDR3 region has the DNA TGCGCCAGCAGCCAAGATCAAAGCGGGAGAGCAGATACGCAGTATTTT. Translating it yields CASSQDQSGRADTQYF.

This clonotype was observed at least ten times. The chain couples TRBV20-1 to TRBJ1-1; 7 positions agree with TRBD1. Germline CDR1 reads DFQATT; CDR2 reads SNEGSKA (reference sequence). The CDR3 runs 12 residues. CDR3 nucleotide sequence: TGCGTAATCAGGGGGAGAGGGACTGAAGCTTTCTTT. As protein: CVIRGRGTEAFF.

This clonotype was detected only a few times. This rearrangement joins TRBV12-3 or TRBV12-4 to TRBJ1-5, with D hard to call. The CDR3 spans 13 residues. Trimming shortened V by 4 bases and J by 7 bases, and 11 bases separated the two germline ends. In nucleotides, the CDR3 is TGTGCCAGCAGTTCCAATGGGGTGCAGCCCCAGCATTTT. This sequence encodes CASSSNGVQPQHF.

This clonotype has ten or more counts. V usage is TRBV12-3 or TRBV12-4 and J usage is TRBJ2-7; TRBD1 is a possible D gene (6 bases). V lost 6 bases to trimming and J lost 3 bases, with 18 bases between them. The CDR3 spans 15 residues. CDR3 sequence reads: CASRIPGVDRYEQYF. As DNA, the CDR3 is TGTGCCAGCAGGATACCAGGGGTCGATCGCTACGAGCAGTACTTC.

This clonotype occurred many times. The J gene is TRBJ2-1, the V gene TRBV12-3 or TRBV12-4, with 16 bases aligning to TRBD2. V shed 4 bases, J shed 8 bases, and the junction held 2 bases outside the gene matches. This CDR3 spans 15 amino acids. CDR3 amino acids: CASSSGLAGGDEQFF. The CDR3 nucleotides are TGTGCCAGCAGTTCGGGACTAGCGGGAGGGGATGAGCAGTTCTTC.

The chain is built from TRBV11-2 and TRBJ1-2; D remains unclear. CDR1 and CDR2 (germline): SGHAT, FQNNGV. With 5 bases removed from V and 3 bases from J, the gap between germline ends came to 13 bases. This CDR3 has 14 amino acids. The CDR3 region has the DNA TGTGCCAGCAGCCGGCCGGCACAGCACTATGGCTACACCTTC. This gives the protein CASSRPAQHYGYTF.

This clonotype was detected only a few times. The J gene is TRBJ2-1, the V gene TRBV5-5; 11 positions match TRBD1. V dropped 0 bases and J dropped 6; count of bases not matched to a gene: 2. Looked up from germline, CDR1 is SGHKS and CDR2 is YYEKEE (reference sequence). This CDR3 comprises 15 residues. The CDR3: CASSLVGQGVNEQFF. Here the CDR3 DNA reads TGTGCCAGCAGCTTGGTGGGACAGGGGGTCAATGAGCAGTTCTTC.

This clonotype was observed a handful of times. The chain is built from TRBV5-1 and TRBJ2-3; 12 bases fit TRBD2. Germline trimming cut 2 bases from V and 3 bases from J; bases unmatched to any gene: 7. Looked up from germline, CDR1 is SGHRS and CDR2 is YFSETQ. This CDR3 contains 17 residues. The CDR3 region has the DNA TGCGCCAGCAGCTTCGGACTAGCGGGACGTACAACAGATACGCAGTATTTT. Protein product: CASSFGLAGRTTDTQYF.